Here is one T cell receptor beta chain with its context. Its antigen remains unknown. This record belongs to a study of T cell responses to AZD1222 COVID-19 vaccine. General study results and limits: Dominant at 160-218 and 743-854, vaccine-associated CD4 TCRs also spanned spike. Donors were mostly white British, more females; clonal diversity possibly underestimated.

With 11 bases removed from V and 5 bases from J, the gap between germline ends came to 15 bases. In germline, CDR1 is SEHNR, CDR2 FQNEAQ (reference sequence). CDR3 length equals 12 residues. The assay was immunoSEQ multiplex PCR, and TCRdb's table has in-frame clones only and misses some. The sample includes 150,000 to 200,000 clones, about 92% of them seen just once. The rearrangement joins TRBV7-9 to TRBJ2-5; D unresolved. Sequenced here: peripheral blood, sampled 28 days after the second AZD1222 dose. The origin of this receptor is an adult who received the AZD1222 COVID-19 vaccine. CDR3 nucleotides: TGTGCCTCCAGAATATCGTGGGAGACCCAGTACTTC. It specifies CASRISWETQYF.